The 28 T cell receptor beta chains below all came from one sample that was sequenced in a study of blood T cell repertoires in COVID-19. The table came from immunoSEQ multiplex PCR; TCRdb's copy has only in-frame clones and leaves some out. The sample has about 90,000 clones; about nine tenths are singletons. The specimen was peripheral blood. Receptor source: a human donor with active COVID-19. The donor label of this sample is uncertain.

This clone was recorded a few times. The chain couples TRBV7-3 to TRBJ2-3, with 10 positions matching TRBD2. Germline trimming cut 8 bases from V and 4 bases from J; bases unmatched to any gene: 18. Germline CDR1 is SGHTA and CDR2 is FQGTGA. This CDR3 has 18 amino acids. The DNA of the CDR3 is TGTGCCAGCTCCAAGGGCCCCAGCGGGGGGGCTTCCGCAGATACGCAGTATTTT. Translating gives CASSKGPSGGASADTQYF. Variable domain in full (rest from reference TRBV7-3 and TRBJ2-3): GAGVSQTPSNKVTEKGKYVELRCDPISGHTALYWYRQSLGQGPEFLIYFQGTGAADDSGLPNDRFFAVRPEGSVSTLKIQRTERGDSAVYLCASSKGPSGGASADTQYFGPGTRLTVL.

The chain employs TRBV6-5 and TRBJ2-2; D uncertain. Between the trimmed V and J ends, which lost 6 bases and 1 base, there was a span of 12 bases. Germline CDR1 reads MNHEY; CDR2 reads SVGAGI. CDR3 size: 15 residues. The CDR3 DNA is TGTGCCAGCAGGGCGGAACCTCTGAACACCGGGGAGCTGTTTTTT. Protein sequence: CASRAEPLNTGELFF.

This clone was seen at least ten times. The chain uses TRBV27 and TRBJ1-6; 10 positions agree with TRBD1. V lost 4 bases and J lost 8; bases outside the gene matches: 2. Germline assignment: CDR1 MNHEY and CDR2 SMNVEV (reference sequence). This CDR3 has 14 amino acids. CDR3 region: CASSSTGGDSPLHF. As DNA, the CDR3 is TGTGCCAGCAGTTCGACAGGGGGCGATTCACCCCTCCACTTT.

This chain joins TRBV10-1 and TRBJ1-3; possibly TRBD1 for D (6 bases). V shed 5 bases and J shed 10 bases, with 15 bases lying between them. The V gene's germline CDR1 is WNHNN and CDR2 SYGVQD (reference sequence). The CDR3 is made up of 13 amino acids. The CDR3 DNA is TGCGCCAGCAGTTTTTTGGGGGCCAATACCATATATTTT. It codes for CASSFLGANTIYF.

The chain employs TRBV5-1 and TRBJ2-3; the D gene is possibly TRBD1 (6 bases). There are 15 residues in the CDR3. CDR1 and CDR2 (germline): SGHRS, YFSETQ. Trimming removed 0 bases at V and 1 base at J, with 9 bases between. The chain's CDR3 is CASSLAGVGTDTQYF. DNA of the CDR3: TGCGCCAGCAGCTTGGCAGGGGTTGGCACAGATACGCAGTATTTT.

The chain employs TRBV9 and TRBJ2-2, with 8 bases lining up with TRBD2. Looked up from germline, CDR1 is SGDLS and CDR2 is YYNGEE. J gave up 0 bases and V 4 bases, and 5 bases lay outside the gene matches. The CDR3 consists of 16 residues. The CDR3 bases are TGTGCCAGCAGCCCGCGGGGGGACGCGAACACCGGGGAGCTGTTTTTT. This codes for CASSPRGDANTGELFF. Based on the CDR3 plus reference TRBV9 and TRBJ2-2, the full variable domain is DSGVTQTPKHLITATGQRVTLRCSPRSGDLSVYWYQQSLDQGLQFLIQYYNGEERAKGNILERFSAQQFPDLHSELNLSSLELGDSALYFCASSPRGDANTGELFFGEGSRLTVL.

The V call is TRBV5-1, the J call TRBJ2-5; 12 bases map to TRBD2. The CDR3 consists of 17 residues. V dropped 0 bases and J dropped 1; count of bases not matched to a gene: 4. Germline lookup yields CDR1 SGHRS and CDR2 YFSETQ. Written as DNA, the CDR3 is TGCGCCAGCAGCTTGGGGACTAGCGGGGACTTCCAAGAGACCCAGTACTTC. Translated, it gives CASSLGTSGDFQETQYF.

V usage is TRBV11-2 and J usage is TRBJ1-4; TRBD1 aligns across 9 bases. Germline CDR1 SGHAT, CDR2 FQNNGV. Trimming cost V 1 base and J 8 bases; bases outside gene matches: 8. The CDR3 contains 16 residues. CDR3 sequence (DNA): TGTGCCAGCAGCTTAGCGCCGACAGGGGGTCTAGAAAAACTGTTTTTT. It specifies CASSLAPTGGLEKLFF.

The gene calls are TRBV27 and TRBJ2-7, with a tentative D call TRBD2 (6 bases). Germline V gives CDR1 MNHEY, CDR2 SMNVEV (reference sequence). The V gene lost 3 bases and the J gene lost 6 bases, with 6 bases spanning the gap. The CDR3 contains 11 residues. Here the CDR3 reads CASSFGGEQYF. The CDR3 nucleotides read TGTGCCAGCAGTTTCGGGGGCGAGCAGTACTTC.

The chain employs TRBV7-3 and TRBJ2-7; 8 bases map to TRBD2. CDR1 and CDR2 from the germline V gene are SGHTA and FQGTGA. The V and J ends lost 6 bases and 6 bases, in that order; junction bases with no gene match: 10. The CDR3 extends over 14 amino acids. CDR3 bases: TGTGCCAGCAGGCCGGGAGGGGTTCCTAGCGAGCAGTACTTC. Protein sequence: CASRPGGVPSEQYF.

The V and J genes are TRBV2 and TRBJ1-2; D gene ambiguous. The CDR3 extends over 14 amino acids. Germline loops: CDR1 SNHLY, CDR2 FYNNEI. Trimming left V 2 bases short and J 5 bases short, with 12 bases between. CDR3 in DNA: TGTGCCAGCAGTGAAAAGGCGGGAATATATGGCTACACCTTC. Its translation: CASSEKAGIYGYTF. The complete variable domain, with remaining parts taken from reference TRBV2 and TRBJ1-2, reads EPEVTQTPSHQVTQMGQEVILRCVPISNHLYFYWYRQILGQKVEFLVSFYNNEISEKSEIFDDQFSVERPDGSNFTLKIRSTKLEDSAMYFCASSEKAGIYGYTFGSGTRLTVV.

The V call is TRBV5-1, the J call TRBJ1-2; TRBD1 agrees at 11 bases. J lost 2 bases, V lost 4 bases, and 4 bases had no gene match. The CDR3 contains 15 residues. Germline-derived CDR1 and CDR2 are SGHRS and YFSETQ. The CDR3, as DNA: TGCGCCAGCAGCCCGGGGACAGGGGGGAACTATGGCTACACCTTC. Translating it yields CASSPGTGGNYGYTF.

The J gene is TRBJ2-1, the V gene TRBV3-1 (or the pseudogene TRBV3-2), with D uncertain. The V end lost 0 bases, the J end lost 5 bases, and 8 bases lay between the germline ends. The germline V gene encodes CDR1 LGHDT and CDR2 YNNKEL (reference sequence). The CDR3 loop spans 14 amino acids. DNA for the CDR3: TGTGCCAGCAGCCAAGAAGAACTGAACAATGAGCAGTTCTTC. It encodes CASSQEELNNEQFF.

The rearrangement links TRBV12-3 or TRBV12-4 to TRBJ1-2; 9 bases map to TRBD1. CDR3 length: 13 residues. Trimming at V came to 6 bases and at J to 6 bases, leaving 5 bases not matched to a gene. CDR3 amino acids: CASRGDRANGYTF. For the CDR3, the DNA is TGTGCCAGCAGGGGGGACAGGGCTAATGGCTACACCTTC.

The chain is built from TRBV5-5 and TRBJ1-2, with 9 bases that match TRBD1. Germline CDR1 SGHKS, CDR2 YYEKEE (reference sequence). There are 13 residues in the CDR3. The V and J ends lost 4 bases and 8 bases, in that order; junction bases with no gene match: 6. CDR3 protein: CASSGGQGIGYTF. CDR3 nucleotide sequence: TGTGCCAGCAGCGGCGGACAGGGGATCGGCTACACCTTC.

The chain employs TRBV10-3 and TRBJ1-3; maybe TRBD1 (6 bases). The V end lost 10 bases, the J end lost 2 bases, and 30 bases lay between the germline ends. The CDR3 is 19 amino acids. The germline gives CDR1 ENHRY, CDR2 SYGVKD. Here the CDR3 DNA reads TGTGCCACACCCGGTTGGACAGTACTTGTCGGCGTTCCTGGAAACACCATATATTTT. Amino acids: CATPGWTVLVGVPGNTIYF.

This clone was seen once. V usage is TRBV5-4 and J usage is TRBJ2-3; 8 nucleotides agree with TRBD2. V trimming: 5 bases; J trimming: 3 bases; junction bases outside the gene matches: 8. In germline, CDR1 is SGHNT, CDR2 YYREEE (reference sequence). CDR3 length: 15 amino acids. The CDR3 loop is CASRPTGGLTDTQYF. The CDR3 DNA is TGTGCCAGCAGGCCTACGGGGGGGCTGACAGATACGCAGTATTTT.

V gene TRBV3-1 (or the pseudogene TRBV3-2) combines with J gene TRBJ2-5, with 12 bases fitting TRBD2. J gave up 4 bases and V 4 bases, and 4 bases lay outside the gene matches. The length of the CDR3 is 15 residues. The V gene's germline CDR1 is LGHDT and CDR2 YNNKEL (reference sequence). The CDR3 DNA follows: TGTGCCAGCAGCCGACTAGCGGGGGACGGAGAGACCCAGTACTTC. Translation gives CASSRLAGDGETQYF.

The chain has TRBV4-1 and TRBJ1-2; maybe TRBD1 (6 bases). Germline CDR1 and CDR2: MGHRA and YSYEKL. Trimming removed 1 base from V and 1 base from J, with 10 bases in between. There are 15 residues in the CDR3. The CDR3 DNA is TGCGCCAGCAGCCAAGGGCACAGGGTTAACTATGGCTACACCTTC. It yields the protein CASSQGHRVNYGYTF.

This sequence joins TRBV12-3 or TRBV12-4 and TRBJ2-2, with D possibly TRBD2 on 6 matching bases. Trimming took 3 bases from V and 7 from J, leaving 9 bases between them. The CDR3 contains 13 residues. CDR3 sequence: CASSLAGYGELFF. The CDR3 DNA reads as TGTGCCAGCAGTTTGGCGGGGTACGGGGAGCTGTTTTTT.

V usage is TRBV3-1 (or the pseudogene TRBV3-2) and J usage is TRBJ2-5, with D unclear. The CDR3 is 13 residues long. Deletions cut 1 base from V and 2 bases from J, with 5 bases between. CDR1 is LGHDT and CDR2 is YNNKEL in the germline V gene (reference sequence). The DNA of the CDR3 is TGTGCCAGCAGCCAAGCGCGGCAAGAGACCCAGTACTTC. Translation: CASSQARQETQYF.

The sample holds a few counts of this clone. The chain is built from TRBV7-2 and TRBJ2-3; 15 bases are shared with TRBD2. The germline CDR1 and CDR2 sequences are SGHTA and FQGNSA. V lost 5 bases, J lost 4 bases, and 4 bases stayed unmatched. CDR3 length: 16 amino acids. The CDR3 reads CASSRGLAGGADTQYF. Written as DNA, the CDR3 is TGTGCCAGCAGCCGGGGACTAGCGGGGGGTGCAGATACGCAGTATTTT.

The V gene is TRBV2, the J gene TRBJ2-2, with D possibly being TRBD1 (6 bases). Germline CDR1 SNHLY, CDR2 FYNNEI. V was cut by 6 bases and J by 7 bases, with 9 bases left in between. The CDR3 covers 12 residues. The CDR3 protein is CASSAQGGELFF. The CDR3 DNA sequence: TGTGCCAGCAGCGCACAGGGCGGGGAGCTGTTTTTT.

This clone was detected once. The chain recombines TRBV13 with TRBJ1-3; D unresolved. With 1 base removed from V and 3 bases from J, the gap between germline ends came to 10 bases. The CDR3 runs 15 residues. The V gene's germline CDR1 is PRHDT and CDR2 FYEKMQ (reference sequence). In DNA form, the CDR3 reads TGTGCCAGCAGCTTAGACGGAGCTAGTGGAAACACCATATATTTT. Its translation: CASSLDGASGNTIYF.

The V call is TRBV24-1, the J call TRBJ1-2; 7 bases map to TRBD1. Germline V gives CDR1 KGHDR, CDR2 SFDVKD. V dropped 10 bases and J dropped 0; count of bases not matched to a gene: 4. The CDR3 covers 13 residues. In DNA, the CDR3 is TGTGCCACGAGGGACAGCACTAACTATGGCTACACCTTC. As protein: CATRDSTNYGYTF.

CDR3: CASSLGDRTYNEQFF. The CDR3 DNA follows: TGCGCCAGCAGCTTGGGGGACAGAACCTACAATGAGCAGTTCTTC. The gene calls are TRBV5-1 and TRBJ2-1; TRBD1 agrees at 7 bases. V lost 0 bases to trimming and J lost 2 bases; unmatched junction nucleotides: 2. The CDR3 loop spans 15 amino acids. Germline V gene lookup returns CDR1 SGHRS and CDR2 YFSETQ.

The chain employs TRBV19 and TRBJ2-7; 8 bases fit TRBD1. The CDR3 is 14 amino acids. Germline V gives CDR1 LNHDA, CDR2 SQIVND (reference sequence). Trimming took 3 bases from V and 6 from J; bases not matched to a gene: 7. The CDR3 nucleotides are TGTGCCAGTAGTATGGGACAGGCCACCTTCGAGCAGTACTTC. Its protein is CASSMGQATFEQYF.

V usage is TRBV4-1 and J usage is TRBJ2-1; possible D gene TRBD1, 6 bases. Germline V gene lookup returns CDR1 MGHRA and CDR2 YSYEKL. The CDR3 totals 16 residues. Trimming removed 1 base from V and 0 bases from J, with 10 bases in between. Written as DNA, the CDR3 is TGCGCCAGCAGCCAAGGTCAGGGGAGCTCCTACAATGAGCAGTTCTTC. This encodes CASSQGQGSSYNEQFF.